Each of the 20 T cell receptor beta chains below was sequenced from the same sample in a study of long-term antiretroviral therapy in people with HIV. Runs used v3.0 of the immunoSEQ assay and were done at survey level. Repertoires were generated with immunoSEQ multiplex PCR, while TCRdb's copy carries only in-frame clones and drops some. The table includes roughly 28,000 clones, 80% to 95% detected once. The material was unsorted PBMCs, obtained 3.1 years after starting antiretroviral therapy. These TCRs come from a man younger than 35 with HIV.

The V and J genes are TRBV29-1 and TRBJ1-1; no clear D gene. V lost 6 bases and J 0 bases, leaving 8 bases between the germline ends. CDR3 length: 12 amino acids. Germline V gene lookup returns CDR1 SQVTM and CDR2 ANQGSEA. CDR3 region: CSVAPMNTEAFF. The CDR3 region has the DNA TGCAGCGTAGCGCCCATGAACACTGAAGCTTTCTTT.

V is TRBV27 and J is TRBJ1-2; TRBD1 is a possible D gene (6 bases). The germline gives CDR1 MNHEY, CDR2 SMNVEV (reference sequence). The germline V and J ends were trimmed by 6 bases and 4 bases, with 12 bases remaining between them. The CDR3 is 13 amino acids. This chain's CDR3 is CASSLAGAYGYTF. The CDR3 nucleotides are TGTGCCAGCAGCCTGGCAGGGGCCTATGGCTACACCTTC.

The V gene is TRBV11-2, the J gene TRBJ1-1; 9 bases are a match to TRBD1. Germline V gene data show CDR1 as SGHAT and CDR2 as FQNNGV. V dropped 5 bases and J dropped 4; count of bases not matched to a gene: 8. The length of the CDR3 is 15 residues. CDR3 loop: CASSATGQGGTEAFF. CDR3 nucleotide sequence: TGTGCCAGCAGCGCTACGGGACAGGGAGGCACTGAAGCTTTCTTT.

This clone was counted once. J is TRBJ2-3 and V is TRBV9, with 8 bases fitting TRBD1. Looked up from germline, CDR1 is SGDLS and CDR2 is YYNGEE. V lost 5 bases to trimming and J lost 5 bases; unmatched junction nucleotides: 7. The CDR3 sequence is 14 residues long. CDR3 nucleotide sequence: TGTGCCAGCAGTCAAGGGGACAGGCGAGATACGCAGTATTTT. The encoded protein is CASSQGDRRDTQYF.

The chain is built from TRBV5-6 and TRBJ2-5, with 10 bases matching TRBD1. V shed 5 bases and J 5 bases; nucleotides not matched to a gene: 15. CDR3 length: 17 amino acids. Germline lookup yields CDR1 SGHDT and CDR2 YYEEEE. The CDR3 DNA reads TGTGCCAGCAGTCGCCGGGGGGACAGGGGAGGTGAGGAGACCCAGTACTTC. The encoded protein is CASSRRGDRGGEETQYF.

This chain joins TRBV21-1 and TRBJ2-7; TRBD2, the table's D call, was not compared with the DNA. TRBV21-1 is classified as a pseudogene. The CDR3 sequence is 13 residues long. The chain's CDR3 is CASSKRETSEQYF. The CDR3, as DNA: TGTGCCAGCAGCAAGCGGGAGACTTCCGAGCAGTACTTC.

Notes on this clone: Within the sample, other DNA sequences also encode this same CDR3. This chain joins TRBV4-3 and TRBJ2-7; D is unclear. V dropped 0 bases and J dropped 0 bases, with 3 bases sitting between them. Germline CDR1 and CDR2: LGHNA and YSLEER. The length of the CDR3 is 13 residues. CDR3 nucleotides: TGCGCCAGCAGCCAAGAGGGCTCCTACGAGCAGTACTTC. The encoded protein is CASSQEGSYEQYF.

The J gene is TRBJ1-5, the V gene TRBV28; D unclear. Germline V gene sequence: CDR1 MDHEN, CDR2 SYDVKM. This CDR3 comprises 12 residues. Trimming left V 3 bases short and J 5 bases short, with 5 bases between. The CDR3 DNA sequence: TGTGCCAGCAGTTTCTTGGATCAGCCCCAGCATTTT. The encoded protein is CASSFLDQPQHF.

This clone was counted a few times. This chain connects TRBV27 to TRBJ1-5; D may be TRBD1 (5 bases). CDR3 size: 14 residues. Germline CDR1 and CDR2: MNHEY and SMNVEV (reference sequence). Trimming removed 2 bases at V and 5 bases at J, with 10 bases between. The CDR3 here is CASSLSGGYQPQHF. CDR3 in DNA: TGTGCCAGCAGTTTAAGCGGGGGGTATCAGCCCCAGCATTTT.

This chain links TRBV7-8 with TRBJ2-1; D gene uncertain. Germline assignment: CDR1 SGHVS and CDR2 FQNEAQ. The CDR3 is made up of 16 amino acids. V was clipped by 2 bases and J by 2 bases, with 13 bases between them. The CDR3 coding sequence is TGTGCCAGCAGCTTACCGGGCCTCGGTGCCTACAATGAGCAGTTCTTC. It encodes CASSLPGLGAYNEQFF.

The chain has TRBV5-5 and TRBJ1-3; D remains ambiguous. CDR3 length: 15 amino acids. Trimming stripped 4 bases from V and 0 bases from J, with 11 bases between. The germline V gene has CDR1 SGHKS and CDR2 YYEKEE (reference sequence). The CDR3 loop is CASSDIRISGNTIYF. The CDR3 DNA is TGTGCCAGCAGCGACATAAGGATCTCTGGAAACACCATATATTTT.

J is TRBJ1-2 and V is TRBV7-9; D ambiguous. The CDR3 has 13 residues. V lost 3 bases and J lost 6, with 11 bases in between. The germline V gene encodes CDR1 SEHNR and CDR2 FQNEAQ (reference sequence). The CDR3 protein is CASSLEPHHGYTF. CDR3 nucleotides: TGTGCCAGCAGCTTGGAGCCTCACCATGGCTACACCTTC.

The chain joins TRBV7-3 to TRBJ2-1; D is uncertain. CDR3 length equals 13 residues. Per the germline V gene, CDR1 is SGHTA and CDR2 is FQGTGA. The V end lost 0 bases, the J end lost 9 bases, and 9 bases lay between the germline ends. The CDR3 DNA is TGTGCCAGCAGCTTAACGGCCAGCGCTGAGCAGTTCTTC. This codes for CASSLTASAEQFF. The variable domain in full, with the rest retrieved from reference TRBV7-3 and TRBJ2-1, is GAGVSQTPSNKVTEKGKYVELRCDPISGHTALYWYRQSLGQGPEFLIYFQGTGAADDSGLPNDRFFAVRPEGSVSTLKIQRTERGDSAVYLCASSLTASAEQFFGPGTRLTVL.

The chain uses TRBV28 and TRBJ2-3; 9 bases are a match to TRBD2. Germline loops: CDR1 MDHEN, CDR2 SYDVKM. After removal of 2 bases from V and 2 bases from J, the junction contained 5 bases not matched to a gene. The length of the CDR3 is 16 residues. CDR3 amino acids: CASSLKLAGLTDTQYF. The CDR3 coding sequence is TGTGCCAGCAGTTTAAAACTAGCGGGCCTCACAGATACGCAGTATTTT.

The J gene is TRBJ1-6, the V gene TRBV9; D possibly corresponds to TRBD1 (5 bases). V lost 3 bases and J lost 6, with 10 bases in between. There are 14 residues in the CDR3. Looked up from germline, CDR1 is SGDLS and CDR2 is YYNGEE. CDR3 coding DNA: TGTGCCAGCAGCGGGACTGACAGTAATTCACCCCTCCACTTT. Amino acids: CASSGTDSNSPLHF.

The chain combines TRBV21-1 with TRBJ1-1; whether TRBD1, the table's D call, matches the DNA was not checked. TRBV21-1 is a recognized pseudogene. The CDR3 sequence is 15 residues long. CDR3 residues: CASSPVFTIRTEAFF. The CDR3, as DNA: TGTGCCAGCAGCCCAGTGTTCACAATTCGCACTGAAGCTTTCTTT.

The J gene is TRBJ2-2, the V gene TRBV19; D ambiguous. The CDR3 has 13 amino acids. Germline CDR1 and CDR2: LNHDA and SQIVND (reference sequence). V lost 5 bases and J 7 bases, leaving 11 bases between the germline ends. This chain's CDR3 is CASSPSSGGELFF. CDR3 nucleotides: TGTGCCAGTAGTCCCTCGTCGGGCGGGGAGCTGTTTTTT.

The gene calls are TRBV6-1 and TRBJ1-1, with D possibly being TRBD1 (6 bases). The CDR3 sequence is 12 residues long. Germline values: CDR1 MNHNS, CDR2 SASEGT. V was clipped by 6 bases and J by 8 bases, with 13 bases between them. CDR3 sequence reads: CASRRGGLEAFF. The CDR3 nucleotides are TGTGCCAGCAGGAGGGGGGGCCTCGAAGCTTTCTTT.

This clone was counted a single time. The rearrangement joins TRBV9 to TRBJ2-2; a possible D gene is TRBD1 (6 bases). Germline V lookup: CDR1 SGDLS, CDR2 YYNGEE. CDR3 size: 14 residues. The V and J ends lost 7 bases and 4 bases respectively, with 14 bases between them. The CDR3 DNA is TGTGCCAGCGGGAAAGGGGGTGGCACCGGGGAGCTGTTTTTT. As protein: CASGKGGGTGELFF.

The CDR3 region is CASSQSWGIGDNEQFF. The DNA of the CDR3 is TGCGCCAGCAGCCAGTCGTGGGGGATAGGGGACAATGAGCAGTTCTTC. The chain joins TRBV4-1 to TRBJ2-1; TRBD1 or TRBD2 may be the D gene (5 bases each). V lost 3 bases, J lost 5 bases, and 17 bases lay in between. The CDR3 runs 16 residues. In germline, CDR1 is MGHRA, CDR2 YSYEKL.